This T cell receptor (beta chain) was captured by sequencing in a study of radiotherapy plus CTLA-4 blockade in lung cancer. A single count supports this clone. One junction end disagrees with the germline gene, perhaps due to a read error. Method: immunoSEQ multiplex PCR; TCRdb's copy keeps in-frame clones and lacks some. The sample carries some 15,000 clones, approximately 72% recorded once. Germline CDR1 GTSNPN, CDR2 SVGIG (reference sequence). The CDR3 length is 14 residues. The rearrangement uses TRBV30 and TRBJ2-7; TRBD2 agrees at 9 bases. The specimen comprised peripheral blood, sampled from a patient treated with radiotherapy plus ipilimumab. This sequence originates from a human donor with non-small cell lung cancer whose response to radiotherapy plus ipilimumab could not be evaluated. The DNA of the CDR3 is TGTGCCTGGAGTCCCGGGACTAGCTCCAACGAGCAGTACTTC. Residues: CAWSPGTSSNEQYF.